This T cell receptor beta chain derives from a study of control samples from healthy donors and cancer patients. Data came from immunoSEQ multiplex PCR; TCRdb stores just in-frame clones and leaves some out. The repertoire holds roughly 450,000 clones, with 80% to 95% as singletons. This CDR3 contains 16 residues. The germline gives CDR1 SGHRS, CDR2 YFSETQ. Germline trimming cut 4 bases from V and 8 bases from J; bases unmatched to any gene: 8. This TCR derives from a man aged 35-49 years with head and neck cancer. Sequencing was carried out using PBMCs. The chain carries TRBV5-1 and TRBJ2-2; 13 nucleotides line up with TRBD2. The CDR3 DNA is TGCGCCAGCAGCGTAACTAGCGGGAGGGCCCGTGGGGAGCTGTTTTTT. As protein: CASSVTSGRARGELFF.